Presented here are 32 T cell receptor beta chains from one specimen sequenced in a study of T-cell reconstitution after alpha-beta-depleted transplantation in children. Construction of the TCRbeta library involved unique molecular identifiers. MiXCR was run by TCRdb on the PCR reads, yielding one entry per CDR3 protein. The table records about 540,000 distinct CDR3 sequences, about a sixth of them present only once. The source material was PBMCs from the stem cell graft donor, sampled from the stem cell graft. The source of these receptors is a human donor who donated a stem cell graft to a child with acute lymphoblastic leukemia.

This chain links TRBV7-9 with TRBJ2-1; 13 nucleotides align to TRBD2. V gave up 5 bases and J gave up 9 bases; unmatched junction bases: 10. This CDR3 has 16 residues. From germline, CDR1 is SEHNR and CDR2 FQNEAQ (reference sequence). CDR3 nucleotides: TGTGCCAGCAGCCCTAGACTAGCGGGAGGCGAAGGTGAGCAGTTCTTC. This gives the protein CASSPRLAGGEGEQFF.

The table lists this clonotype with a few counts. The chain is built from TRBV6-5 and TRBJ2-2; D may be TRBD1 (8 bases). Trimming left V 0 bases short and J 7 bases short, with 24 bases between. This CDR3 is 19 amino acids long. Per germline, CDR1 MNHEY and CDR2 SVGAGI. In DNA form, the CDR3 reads TGTGCCAGCAGTTACTCGGGAGGGGTGTCAGGGGGCGCCGGCGGGGAGCTGTTTTTT. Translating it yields CASSYSGGVSGGAGGELFF.

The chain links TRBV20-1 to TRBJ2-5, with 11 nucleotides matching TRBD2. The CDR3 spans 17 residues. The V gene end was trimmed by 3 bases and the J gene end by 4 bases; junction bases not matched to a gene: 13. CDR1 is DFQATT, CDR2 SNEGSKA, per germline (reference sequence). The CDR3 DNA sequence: TGCAGTGCTAGGAGGCTAGCGGGAGGACCTATTTCAGAGACCCAGTACTTC. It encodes CSARRLAGGPISETQYF.

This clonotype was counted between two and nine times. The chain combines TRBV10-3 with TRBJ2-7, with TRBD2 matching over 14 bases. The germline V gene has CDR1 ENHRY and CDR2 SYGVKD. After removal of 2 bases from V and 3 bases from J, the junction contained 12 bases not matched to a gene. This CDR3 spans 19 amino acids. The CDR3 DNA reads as TGTGCCATCAGTGAGCTCCGACTAAGACTAGCGGGAGGGGGCTACGAGCAGTACTTC. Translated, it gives CAISELRLRLAGGGYEQYF.

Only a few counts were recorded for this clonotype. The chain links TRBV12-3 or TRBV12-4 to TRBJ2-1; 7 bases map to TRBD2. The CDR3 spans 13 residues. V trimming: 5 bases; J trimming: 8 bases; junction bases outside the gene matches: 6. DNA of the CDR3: TGTGCCAGCAGTGTCCGGGAGGCGCATGAGCAGTTCTTC. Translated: CASSVREAHEQFF.

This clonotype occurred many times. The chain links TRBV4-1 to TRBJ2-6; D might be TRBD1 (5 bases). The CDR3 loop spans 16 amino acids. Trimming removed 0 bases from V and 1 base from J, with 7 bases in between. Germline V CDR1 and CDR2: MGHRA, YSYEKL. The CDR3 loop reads CASSQEQGSGANVLTF. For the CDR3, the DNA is TGCGCCAGCAGCCAAGAGCAGGGTTCTGGGGCCAACGTCCTGACTTTC.

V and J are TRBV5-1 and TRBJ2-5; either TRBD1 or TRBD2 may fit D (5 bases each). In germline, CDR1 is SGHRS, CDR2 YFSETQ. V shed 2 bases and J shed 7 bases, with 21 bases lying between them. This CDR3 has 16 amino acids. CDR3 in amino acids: CASSLPLGWDRPTQYF. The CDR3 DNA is TGCGCCAGCAGCTTACCCTTAGGATGGGACCGGCCGACCCAGTACTTC.

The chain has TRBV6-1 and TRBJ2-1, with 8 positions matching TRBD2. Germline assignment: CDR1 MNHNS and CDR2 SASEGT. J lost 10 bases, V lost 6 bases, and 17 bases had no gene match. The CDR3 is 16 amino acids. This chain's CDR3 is CASSPILGTRSEEQFF. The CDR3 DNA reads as TGTGCCAGCAGCCCCATTTTGGGGACTAGGTCTGAAGAGCAGTTCTTC.

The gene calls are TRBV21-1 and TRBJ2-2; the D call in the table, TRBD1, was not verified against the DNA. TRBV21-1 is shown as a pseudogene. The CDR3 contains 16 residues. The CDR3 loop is CASSKDRTDNTGELFF. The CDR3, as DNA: TGTGCCAGCAGTAAAGATAGGACAGACAACACCGGGGAGCTGTTTTTT.

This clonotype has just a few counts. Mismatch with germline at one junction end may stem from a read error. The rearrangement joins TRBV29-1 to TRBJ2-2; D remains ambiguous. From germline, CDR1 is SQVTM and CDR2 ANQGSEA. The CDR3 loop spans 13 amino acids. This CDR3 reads CSVVHPNNGELFF. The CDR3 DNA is TGCAGCGTCGTACACCCAAACAACGGGGAGCTGTTTTTT.

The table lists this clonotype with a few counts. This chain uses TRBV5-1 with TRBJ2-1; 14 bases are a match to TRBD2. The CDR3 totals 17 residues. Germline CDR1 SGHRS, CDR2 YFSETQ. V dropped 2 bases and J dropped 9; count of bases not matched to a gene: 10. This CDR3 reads CASSFRLAGGFSAEQFF. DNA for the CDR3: TGCGCCAGCAGCTTTCGACTAGCGGGAGGGTTTAGCGCTGAGCAGTTCTTC.

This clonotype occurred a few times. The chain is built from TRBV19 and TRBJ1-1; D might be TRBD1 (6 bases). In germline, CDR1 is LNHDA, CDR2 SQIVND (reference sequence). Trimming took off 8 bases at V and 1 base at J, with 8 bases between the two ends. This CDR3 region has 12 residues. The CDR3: CASQGRNTEAFF. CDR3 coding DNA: TGTGCCAGTCAGGGGCGGAACACTGAAGCTTTCTTT.

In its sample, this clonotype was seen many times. CDR3 bases: TGCGCCAGCAGCCAAGATCCTGGACAGCTTAACACTGAAGCTTTCTTT. Its translation is CASSQDPGQLNTEAFF. The V and J genes are TRBV4-1 and TRBJ1-1, with a possible D match to TRBD1 (6 bases). Germline V lookup: CDR1 MGHRA, CDR2 YSYEKL. The CDR3 sequence is 16 residues long. V lost 0 bases to trimming and J lost 2 bases, with 13 bases between them.

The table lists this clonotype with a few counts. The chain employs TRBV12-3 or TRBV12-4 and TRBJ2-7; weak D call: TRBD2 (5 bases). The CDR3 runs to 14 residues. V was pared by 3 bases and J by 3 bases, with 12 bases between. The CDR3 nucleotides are TGTGCCAGCAGTTTGGATAGCGAACTCTACGAGCAGTACTTC. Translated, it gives CASSLDSELYEQYF.

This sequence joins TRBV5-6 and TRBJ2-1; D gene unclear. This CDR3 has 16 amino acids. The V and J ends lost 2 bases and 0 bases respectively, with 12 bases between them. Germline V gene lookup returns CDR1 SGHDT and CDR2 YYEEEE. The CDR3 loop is CASSFLTVSSYNEQFF. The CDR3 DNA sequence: TGTGCCAGCAGCTTTTTAACAGTCAGCTCCTACAATGAGCAGTTCTTC.

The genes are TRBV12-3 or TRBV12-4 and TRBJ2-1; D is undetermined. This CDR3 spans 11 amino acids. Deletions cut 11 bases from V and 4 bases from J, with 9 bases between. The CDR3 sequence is CARKRYNEQFF. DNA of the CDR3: TGTGCCCGCAAGCGTTACAATGAGCAGTTCTTC.

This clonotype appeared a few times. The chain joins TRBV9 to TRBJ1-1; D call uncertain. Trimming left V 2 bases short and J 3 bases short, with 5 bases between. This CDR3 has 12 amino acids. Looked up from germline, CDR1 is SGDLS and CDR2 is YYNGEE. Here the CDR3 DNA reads TGTGCCAGCAGCGTCCTTGACACTGAAGCTTTCTTT. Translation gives CASSVLDTEAFF.

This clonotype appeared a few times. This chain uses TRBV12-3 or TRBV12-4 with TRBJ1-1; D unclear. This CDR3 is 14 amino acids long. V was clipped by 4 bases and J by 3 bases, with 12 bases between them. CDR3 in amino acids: CASSWTGRYTEAFF. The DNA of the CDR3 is TGTGCCAGCAGTTGGACGGGAAGATACACTGAAGCTTTCTTT.

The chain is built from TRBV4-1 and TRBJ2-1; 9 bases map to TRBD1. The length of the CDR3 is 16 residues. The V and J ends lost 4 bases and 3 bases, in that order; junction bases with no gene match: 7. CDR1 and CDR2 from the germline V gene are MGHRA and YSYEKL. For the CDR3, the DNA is TGCGCCAGCAGCCGGCGTACAGGGGGCGTCTACAATGAGCAGTTCTTC. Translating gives CASSRRTGGVYNEQFF.

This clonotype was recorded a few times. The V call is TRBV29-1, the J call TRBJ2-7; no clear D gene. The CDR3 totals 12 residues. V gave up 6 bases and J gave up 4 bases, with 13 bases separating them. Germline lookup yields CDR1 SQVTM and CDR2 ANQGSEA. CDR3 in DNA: TGCAGCGTCGCTACTATGGGTTACGAGCAGTACTTC. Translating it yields CSVATMGYEQYF.

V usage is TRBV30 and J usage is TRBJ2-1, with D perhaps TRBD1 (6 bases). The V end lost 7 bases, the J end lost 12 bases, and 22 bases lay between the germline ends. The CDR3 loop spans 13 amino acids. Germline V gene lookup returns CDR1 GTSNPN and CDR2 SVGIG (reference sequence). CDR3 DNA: TGTGCCTCGCGGGCGCAGGGGCTTGTGTTGCAGTTCTTC. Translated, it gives CASRAQGLVLQFF. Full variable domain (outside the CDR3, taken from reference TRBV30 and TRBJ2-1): SQTIHQWPATLVQPVGSPLSLECTVEGTSNPNLYWYRQAAGRGLQLLFYSVGIGQISSEVPQNLSASRPQDRQFILSSKKLLLSDSGFYLCASRAQGLVLQFFGPGTRLTVL.

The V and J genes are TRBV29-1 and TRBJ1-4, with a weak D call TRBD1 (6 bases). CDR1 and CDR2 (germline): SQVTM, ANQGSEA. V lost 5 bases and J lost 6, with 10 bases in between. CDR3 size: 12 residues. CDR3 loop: CSVTRTDEKLFF. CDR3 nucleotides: TGCAGCGTTACCAGGACAGATGAAAAACTGTTTTTT.

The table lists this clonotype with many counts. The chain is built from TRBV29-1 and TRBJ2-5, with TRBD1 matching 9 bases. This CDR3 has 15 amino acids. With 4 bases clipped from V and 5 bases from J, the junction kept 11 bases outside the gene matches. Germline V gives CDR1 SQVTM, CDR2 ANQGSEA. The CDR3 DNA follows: TGCAGCGTTGCCCGGGACAGGGCTTCGGGGGAGACCCAGTACTTC. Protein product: CSVARDRASGETQYF. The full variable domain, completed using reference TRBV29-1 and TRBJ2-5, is SAVISQKPSRDICQRGTSLTIQCQVDSQVTMMFWYRQQPGQSLTLIATANQGSEATYESGFVIDKFPISRPNLTFSTLTVSNMSPEDSSIYLCSVARDRASGETQYFGPGTRLLVL.

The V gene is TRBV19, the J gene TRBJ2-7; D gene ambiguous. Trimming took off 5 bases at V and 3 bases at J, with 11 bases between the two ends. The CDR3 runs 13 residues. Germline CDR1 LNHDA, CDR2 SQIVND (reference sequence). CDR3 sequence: CASSPRPRYEQYF. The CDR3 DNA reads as TGTGCCAGTAGTCCCCGGCCGCGCTACGAGCAGTACTTC. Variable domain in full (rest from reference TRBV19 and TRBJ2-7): DGGITQSPKYLFRKEGQNVTLSCEQNLNHDAMYWYRQDPGQGLRLIYYSQIVNDFQKGDIAEGYSVSREKKESFPLTVTSAQKNPTAFYLCASSPRPRYEQYFGPGTRLTVT.

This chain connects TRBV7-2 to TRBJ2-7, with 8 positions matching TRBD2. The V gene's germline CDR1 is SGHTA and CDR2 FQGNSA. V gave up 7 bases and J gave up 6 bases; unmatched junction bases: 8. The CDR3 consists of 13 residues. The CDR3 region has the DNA TGTGCCAGCAACTCAGCGGGAGCTGTCGAGCAGTACTTC. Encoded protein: CASNSAGAVEQYF. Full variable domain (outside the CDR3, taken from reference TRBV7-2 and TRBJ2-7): GAGVSQSPSNKVTEKGKDVELRCDPISGHTALYWYRQSLGQGLEFLIYFQGNSAPDKSGLPSDRFSAERTGGSVSTLTIQRTQQEDSAVYLCASNSAGAVEQYFGPGTRLTVT.

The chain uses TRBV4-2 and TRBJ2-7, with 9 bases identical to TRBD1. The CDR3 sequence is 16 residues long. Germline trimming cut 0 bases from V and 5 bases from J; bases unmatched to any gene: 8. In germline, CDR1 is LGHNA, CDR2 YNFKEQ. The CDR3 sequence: CASSQDRDREGHEQYF. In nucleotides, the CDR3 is TGTGCCAGCAGCCAAGATCGGGACAGGGAAGGTCACGAGCAGTACTTC.

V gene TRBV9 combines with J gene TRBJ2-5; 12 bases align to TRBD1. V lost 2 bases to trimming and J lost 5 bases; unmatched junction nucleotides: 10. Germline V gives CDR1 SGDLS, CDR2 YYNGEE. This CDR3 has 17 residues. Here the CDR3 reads CASSVLPGQGAMETQYF. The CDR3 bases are TGTGCCAGCAGCGTGCTTCCGGGACAGGGGGCTATGGAGACCCAGTACTTC.

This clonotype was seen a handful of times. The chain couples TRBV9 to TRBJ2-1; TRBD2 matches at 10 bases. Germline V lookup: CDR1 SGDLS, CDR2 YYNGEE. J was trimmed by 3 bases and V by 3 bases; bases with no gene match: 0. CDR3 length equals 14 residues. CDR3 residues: CASSASGGYNEQFF. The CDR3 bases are TGTGCCAGCAGCGCTAGCGGGGGCTACAATGAGCAGTTCTTC.

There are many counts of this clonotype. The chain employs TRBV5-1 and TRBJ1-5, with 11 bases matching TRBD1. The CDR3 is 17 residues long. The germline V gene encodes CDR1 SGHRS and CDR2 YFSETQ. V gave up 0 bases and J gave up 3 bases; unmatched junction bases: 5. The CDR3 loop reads CASSLVPDRGLNQPQHF. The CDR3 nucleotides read TGCGCCAGCAGCTTGGTGCCGGACAGGGGGCTCAATCAGCCCCAGCATTTT.

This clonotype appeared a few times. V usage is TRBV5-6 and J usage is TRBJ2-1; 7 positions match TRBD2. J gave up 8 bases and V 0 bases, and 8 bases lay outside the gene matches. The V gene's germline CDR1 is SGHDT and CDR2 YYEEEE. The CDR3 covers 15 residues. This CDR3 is CASSLAVGGSDEQFF. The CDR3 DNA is TGTGCCAGCAGCTTGGCCGTGGGCGGGAGCGATGAGCAGTTCTTC.

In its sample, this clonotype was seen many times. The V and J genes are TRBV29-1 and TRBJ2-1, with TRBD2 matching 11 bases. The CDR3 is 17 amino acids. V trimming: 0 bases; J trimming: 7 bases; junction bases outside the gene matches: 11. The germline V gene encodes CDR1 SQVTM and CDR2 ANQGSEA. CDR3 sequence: CSVEDVSLAGDLNEQFF. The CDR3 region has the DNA TGCAGCGTTGAAGACGTCTCACTAGCGGGAGATTTGAATGAGCAGTTCTTC.

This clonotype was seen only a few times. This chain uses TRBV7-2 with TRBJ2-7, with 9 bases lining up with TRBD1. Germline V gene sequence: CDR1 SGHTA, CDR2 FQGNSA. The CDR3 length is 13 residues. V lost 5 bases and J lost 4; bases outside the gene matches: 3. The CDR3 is CASSRDRVYEQYF. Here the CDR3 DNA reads TGTGCCAGCAGCCGGGACAGGGTTTACGAGCAGTACTTC.